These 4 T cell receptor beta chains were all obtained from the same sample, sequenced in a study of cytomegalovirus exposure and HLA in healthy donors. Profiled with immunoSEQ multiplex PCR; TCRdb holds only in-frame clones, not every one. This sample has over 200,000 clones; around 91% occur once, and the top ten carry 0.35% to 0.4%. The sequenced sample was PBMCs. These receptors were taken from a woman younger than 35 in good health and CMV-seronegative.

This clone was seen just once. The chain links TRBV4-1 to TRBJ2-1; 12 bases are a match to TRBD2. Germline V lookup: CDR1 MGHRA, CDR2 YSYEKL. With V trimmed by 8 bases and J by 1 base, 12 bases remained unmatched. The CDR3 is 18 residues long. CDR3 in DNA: TGCGCCAGCCGGCAAGGGGCTAGCGGGGGGGCGTCCTACAATGAGCAGTTCTTC. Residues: CASRQGASGGASYNEQFF.

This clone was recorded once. For the CDR3, the DNA is TGTGCCAGCACCATGCGACGGACTTCATTGGTCCCGCCACTTAGTACGCAGTATTTT. Its protein product is CASTMRRTSLVPPLSTQYF. The rearrangement uses TRBV28 and TRBJ2-3, with D possibly matching TRBD2 (5 bases). The V and J ends lost 7 bases and 8 bases respectively, with 34 bases between them. This CDR3 is built from 19 residues. In germline, CDR1 is MDHEN, CDR2 SYDVKM.

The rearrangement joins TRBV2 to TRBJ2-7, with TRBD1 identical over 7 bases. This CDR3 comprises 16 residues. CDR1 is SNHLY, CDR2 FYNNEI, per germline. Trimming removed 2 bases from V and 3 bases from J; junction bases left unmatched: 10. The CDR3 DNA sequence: TGTGCCAGCAGTGAAATTAACAGGGGAACACTCTACGAGCAGTACGTC. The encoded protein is CASSEINRGTLYEQYV.

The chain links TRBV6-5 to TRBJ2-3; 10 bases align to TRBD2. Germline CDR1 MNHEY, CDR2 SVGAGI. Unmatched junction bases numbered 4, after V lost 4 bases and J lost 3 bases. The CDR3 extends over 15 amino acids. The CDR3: CASSSASGGTDTQYF. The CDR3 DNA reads TGTGCCAGCAGTTCGGCTAGCGGGGGAACAGATACGCAGTATTTT.